One and the same sample provided the 6 T cell receptor beta chains below, sequenced in a study of CD8 T cells in Susac syndrome. RNA totalling about 0.5 to 1 ug underwent reverse transcription with random hexamers. MiXCR was run by TCRdb on the immunoSEQ multiplex PCR reads, yielding one entry per CDR3 protein. The profile shows about 250,000 distinct CDR3 sequences, roughly 93% of them singletons. Sequencing was done on a sample of CD4+ T cells from PBMCs. These receptors were taken from a human donor with multiple sclerosis.

A few counts support this clonotype. The J gene is TRBJ2-5, the V gene TRBV7-2; D is undetermined. Between the trimmed V and J ends, which lost 6 bases and 5 bases, there was a span of 13 bases. Per germline, CDR1 SGHTA and CDR2 FQGNSA. The CDR3 is 13 amino acids. In nucleotides, the CDR3 is TGTGCCAGCAGTCCACCGCCCTGGGAGACCCAGTACTTC. It is translated as CASSPPPWETQYF.

The genes are TRBV5-1 and TRBJ1-6, with D perhaps matching TRBD1 (5 bases). Germline V lookup: CDR1 SGHRS, CDR2 YFSETQ. This CDR3 is built from 14 residues. Trimming cost V 4 bases and J 11 bases, with 16 bases left between them. This CDR3 reads CASSQGTTEAPLHF. CDR3 nucleotides: TGCGCCAGCAGCCAGGGAACTACTGAGGCACCCCTCCACTTT.

V usage is TRBV24-1 and J usage is TRBJ2-3, with D perhaps being TRBD1 or TRBD2 (5 bases each). V was pared by 4 bases and J by 10 bases, with 14 bases between. Germline CDR1 reads KGHDR; CDR2 reads SFDVKD. The CDR3 has 13 amino acids. CDR3 sequence: CATSDSGSGSQYF. As DNA, the CDR3 is TGTGCCACCAGTGACTCAGGGAGCGGATCGCAGTATTTT.

In DNA form, the CDR3 reads TGTGCCAGCAGCCAAGGGACAGGGGGCTGGCAGCCCCAGCATTTT. As protein: CASSQGTGGWQPQHF. The chain employs TRBV3-1 and TRBJ1-5, with 11 bases lining up with TRBD1. The CDR3 spans 15 residues. Germline V gene data show CDR1 as LGHDT and CDR2 as YNNKEL (reference sequence). Losses at the gene ends were 1 base for V and 7 bases for J; bases not matched to a gene: 3.

The chain uses TRBV12-3 or TRBV12-4 and TRBJ1-5; tentative D call: TRBD1 (6 bases). This CDR3 region has 13 residues. The V end was cut by 5 bases, the J end by 7 bases, with 12 bases between. CDR3 sequence: CASSPRGDQPQHF. In nucleotides, the CDR3 is TGTGCCAGCAGTCCCAGGGGTGACCAGCCCCAGCATTTT.

This chain links TRBV13 with TRBJ2-1; D remains unclear. This CDR3 region has 13 residues. Germline CDR1 reads PRHDT; CDR2 reads FYEKMQ (reference sequence). V was clipped by 0 bases and J by 9 bases, with 9 bases between them. The DNA for the CDR3 is TGTGCCAGCAGCTTAGGCCCCAAAAGTGAGCAGTTCTTC. It translates to CASSLGPKSEQFF.